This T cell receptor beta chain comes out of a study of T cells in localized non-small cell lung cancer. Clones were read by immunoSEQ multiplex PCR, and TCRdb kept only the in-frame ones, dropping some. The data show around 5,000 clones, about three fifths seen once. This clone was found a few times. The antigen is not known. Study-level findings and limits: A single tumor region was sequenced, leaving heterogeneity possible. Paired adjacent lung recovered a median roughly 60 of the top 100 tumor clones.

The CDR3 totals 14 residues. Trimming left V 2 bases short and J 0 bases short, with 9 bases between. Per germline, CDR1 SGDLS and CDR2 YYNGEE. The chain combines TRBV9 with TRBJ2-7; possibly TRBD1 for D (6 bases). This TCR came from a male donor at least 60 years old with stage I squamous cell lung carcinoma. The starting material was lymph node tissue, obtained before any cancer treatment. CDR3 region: CASSVTGNSYEQYF. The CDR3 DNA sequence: TGTGCCAGCAGCGTGACAGGAAACTCCTACGAGCAGTACTTC. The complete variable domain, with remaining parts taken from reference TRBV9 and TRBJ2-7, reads DSGVTQTPKHLITATGQRVTLRCSPRSGDLSVYWYQQSLDQGLQFLIQYYNGEERAKGNILERFSAQQFPDLHSELNLSSLELGDSALYFCASSVTGNSYEQYFGPGTRLTVT.